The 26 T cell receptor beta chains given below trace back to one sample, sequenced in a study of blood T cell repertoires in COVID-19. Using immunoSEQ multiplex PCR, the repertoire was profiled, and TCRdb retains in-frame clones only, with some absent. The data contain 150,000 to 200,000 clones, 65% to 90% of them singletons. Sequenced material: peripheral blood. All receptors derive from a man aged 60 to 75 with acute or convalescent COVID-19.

The CDR3 DNA follows: TGTGCCAGTAGTATACGGCCCCGGGACACTGAAGCTTTCTTT. This gives the protein CASSIRPRDTEAFF. V usage is TRBV19 and J usage is TRBJ1-1; D call uncertain. Between the trimmed V and J ends, which lost 2 bases and 3 bases, there was a span of 10 bases. Germline V gene data show CDR1 as LNHDA and CDR2 as SQIVND (reference sequence). The CDR3 consists of 14 residues. The full variable domain, in which reference TRBV19 and TRBJ1-1 provide the parts outside the CDR3, is DGGITQSPKYLFRKEGQNVTLSCEQNLNHDAMYWYRQDPGQGLRLIYYSQIVNDFQKGDIAEGYSVSREKKESFPLTVTSAQKNPTAFYLCASSIRPRDTEAFFGQGTRLTVV.

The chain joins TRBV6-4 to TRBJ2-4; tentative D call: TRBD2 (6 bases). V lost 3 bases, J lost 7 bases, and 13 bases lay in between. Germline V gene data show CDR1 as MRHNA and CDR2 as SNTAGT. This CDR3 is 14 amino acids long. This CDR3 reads CASSEDGGGNIQYF. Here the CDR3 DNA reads TGTGCCAGCAGTGAGGATGGAGGAGGGAACATTCAGTACTTC.

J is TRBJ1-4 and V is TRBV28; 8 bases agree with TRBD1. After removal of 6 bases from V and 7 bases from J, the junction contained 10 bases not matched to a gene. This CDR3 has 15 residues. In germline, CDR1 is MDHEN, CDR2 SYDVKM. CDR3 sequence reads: CASRGMGQEGEKLFF. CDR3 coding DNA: TGTGCCAGCAGGGGGATGGGACAGGAAGGTGAAAAACTGTTTTTT.

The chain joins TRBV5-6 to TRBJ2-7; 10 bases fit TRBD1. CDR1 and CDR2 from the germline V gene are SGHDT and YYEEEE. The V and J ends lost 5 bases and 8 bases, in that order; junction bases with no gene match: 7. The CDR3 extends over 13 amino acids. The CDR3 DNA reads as TGTGCCAGCAGTGAGGACAGGGGGGAGAAGCAGTACTTC. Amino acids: CASSEDRGEKQYF.

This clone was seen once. In DNA form, the CDR3 reads TGTGCCAGCAGTTTTTACACCCGACGTGGGCGCGATAACACAGATACGCAGTATTTT. Its protein product is CASSFYTRRGRDNTDTQYF. The chain is built from TRBV28 and TRBJ2-3; D ambiguous. CDR1 is MDHEN and CDR2 is SYDVKM in the germline V gene. Trimming pared 3 bases from V and 2 bases from J, leaving 24 bases between. The CDR3 sequence is 19 residues long.

The CDR3 DNA sequence: TGTGCCAGTACCCCAGGGCTGGGTTCACCCCTCCACTTT. Encoded protein: CASTPGLGSPLHF. The chain carries TRBV19 and TRBJ1-6; D is possibly TRBD1 (5 bases). Germline V gives CDR1 LNHDA, CDR2 SQIVND (reference sequence). This CDR3 contains 13 residues. Trimming left V 7 bases short and J 9 bases short, with 13 bases between.

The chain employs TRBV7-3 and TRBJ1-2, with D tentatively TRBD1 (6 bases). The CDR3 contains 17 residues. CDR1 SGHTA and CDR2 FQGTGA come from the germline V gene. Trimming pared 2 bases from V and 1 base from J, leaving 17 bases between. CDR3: CASSLWGGLEINYGYTF. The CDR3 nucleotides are TGTGCCAGCAGCTTATGGGGGGGCCTCGAAATTAACTATGGCTACACCTTC. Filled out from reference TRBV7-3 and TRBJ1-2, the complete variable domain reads GAGVSQTPSNKVTEKGKYVELRCDPISGHTALYWYRQSLGQGPEFLIYFQGTGAADDSGLPNDRFFAVRPEGSVSTLKIQRTERGDSAVYLCASSLWGGLEINYGYTFGSGTRLTVV.

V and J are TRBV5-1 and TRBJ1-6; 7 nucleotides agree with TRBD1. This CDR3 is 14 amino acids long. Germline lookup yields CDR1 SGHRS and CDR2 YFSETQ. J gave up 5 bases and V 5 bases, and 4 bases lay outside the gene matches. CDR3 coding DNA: TGCGCCAGCAGGCTGGGACAGAATAATTCACCCCTCCACTTT. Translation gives CASRLGQNNSPLHF.

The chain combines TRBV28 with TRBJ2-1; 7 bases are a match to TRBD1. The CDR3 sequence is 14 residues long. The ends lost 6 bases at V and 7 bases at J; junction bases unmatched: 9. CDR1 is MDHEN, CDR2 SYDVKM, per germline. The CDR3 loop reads CASRWTGQGNEQFF. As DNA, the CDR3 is TGTGCCAGCAGGTGGACAGGTCAGGGGAATGAGCAGTTCTTC.

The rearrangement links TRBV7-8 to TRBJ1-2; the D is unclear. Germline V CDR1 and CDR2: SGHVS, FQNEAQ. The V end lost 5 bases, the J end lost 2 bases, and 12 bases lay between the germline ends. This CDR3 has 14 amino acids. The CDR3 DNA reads TGTGCCAGCAGCCACCCCACGGGGAACTATGGCTACACCTTC. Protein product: CASSHPTGNYGYTF.

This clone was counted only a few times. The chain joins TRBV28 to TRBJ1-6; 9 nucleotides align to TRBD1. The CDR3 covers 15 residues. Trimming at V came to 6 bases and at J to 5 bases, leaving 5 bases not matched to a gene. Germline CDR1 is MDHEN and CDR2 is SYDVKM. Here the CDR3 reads CASRTGGLDNSPLHF. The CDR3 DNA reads TGTGCCAGCAGGACAGGGGGACTGGATAATTCACCCCTCCACTTT.

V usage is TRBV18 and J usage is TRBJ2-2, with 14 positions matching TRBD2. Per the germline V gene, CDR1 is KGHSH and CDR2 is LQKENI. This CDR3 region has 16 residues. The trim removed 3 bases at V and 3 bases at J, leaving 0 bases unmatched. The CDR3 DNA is TGTGCCAGCTCACCGGGACTAGCGGGAGACACCGGGGAGCTGTTTTTT. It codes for CASSPGLAGDTGELFF.

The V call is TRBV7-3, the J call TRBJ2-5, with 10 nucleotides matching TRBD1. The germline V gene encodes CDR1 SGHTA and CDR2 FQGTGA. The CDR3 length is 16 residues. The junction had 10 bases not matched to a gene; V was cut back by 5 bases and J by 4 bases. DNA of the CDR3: TGTGCCAGCAGCCATTCCCGGGACAGGGGACGAGAGACCCAGTACTTC. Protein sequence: CASSHSRDRGRETQYF.

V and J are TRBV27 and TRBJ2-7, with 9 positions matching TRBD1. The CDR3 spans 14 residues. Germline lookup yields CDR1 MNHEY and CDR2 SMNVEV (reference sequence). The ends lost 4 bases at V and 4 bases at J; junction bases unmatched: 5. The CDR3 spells CASSSGTGFYEQYF. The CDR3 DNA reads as TGTGCCAGCAGTTCCGGGACAGGGTTTTACGAGCAGTACTTC.

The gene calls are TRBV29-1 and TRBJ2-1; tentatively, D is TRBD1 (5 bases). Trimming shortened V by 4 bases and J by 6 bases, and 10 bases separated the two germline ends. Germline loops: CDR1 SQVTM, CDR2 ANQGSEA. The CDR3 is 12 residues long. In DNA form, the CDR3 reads TGCAGCGTTGGGGGCAACGCCAATGAGCAGTTCTTC. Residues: CSVGGNANEQFF.

For the CDR3, the DNA is TGTGCCACCAGCTCCACACGATGGGGCGCTGCTGGAAACACCATATATTTT. It translates to CATSSTRWGAAGNTIYF. This chain uses TRBV15 with TRBJ1-3, with D perhaps TRBD1 (5 bases). The CDR3 totals 17 residues. V lost 5 bases, J lost 2 bases, and 19 bases lay in between. Germline V gene sequence: CDR1 LNHNV, CDR2 YYDKDF (reference sequence).

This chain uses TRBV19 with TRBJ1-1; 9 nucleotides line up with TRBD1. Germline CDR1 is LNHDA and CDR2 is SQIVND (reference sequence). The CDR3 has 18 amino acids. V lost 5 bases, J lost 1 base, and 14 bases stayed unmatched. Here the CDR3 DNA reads TGTGCCAGTAGTGAGTCGCCTCCGGGACAGGGTACGAACACTGAAGCTTTCTTT. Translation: CASSESPPGQGTNTEAFF.

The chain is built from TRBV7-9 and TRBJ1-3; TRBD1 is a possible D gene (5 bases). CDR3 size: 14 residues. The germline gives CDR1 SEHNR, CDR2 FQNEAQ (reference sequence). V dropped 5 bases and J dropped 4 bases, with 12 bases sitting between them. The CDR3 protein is CASSTETEGNTIYF. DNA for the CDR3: TGTGCCAGCAGCACGGAGACAGAGGGAAACACCATATATTTT.

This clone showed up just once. The CDR3 nucleotides are TGTGCCAGCTCGGAGTTCTACGAGCAGTACTTC. Translation gives CASSEFYEQYF. The rearrangement uses TRBV6-5 and TRBJ2-7; no firm D call. Germline V gene lookup returns CDR1 MNHEY and CDR2 SVGAGI. Trimming removed 8 bases from V and 3 bases from J, with 8 bases in between. The CDR3 covers 11 residues.

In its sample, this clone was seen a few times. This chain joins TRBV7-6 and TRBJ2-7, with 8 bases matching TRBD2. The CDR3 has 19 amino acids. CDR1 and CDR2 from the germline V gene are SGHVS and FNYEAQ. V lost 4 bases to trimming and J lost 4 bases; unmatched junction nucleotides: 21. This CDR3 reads CASSSIVAGSAGGRYEQYF. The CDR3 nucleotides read TGTGCCAGCAGCTCCATTGTCGCGGGTTCGGCGGGAGGTCGATACGAGCAGTACTTC. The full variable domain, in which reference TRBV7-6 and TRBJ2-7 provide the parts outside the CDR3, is GAGVSQSPRYKVTKRGQDVALRCDPISGHVSLYWYRQALGQGPEFLTYFNYEAQQDKSGLPNDRFSAERPEGSISTLTIQRTEQRDSAMYRCASSSIVAGSAGGRYEQYFGPGTRLTVT.

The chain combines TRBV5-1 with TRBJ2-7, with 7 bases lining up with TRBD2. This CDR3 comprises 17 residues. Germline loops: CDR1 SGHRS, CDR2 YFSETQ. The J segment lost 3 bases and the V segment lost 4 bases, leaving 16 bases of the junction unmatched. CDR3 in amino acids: CASSHLLSGEGNYEQYF. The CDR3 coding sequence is TGCGCCAGCAGCCACCTACTGTCGGGGGAGGGAAACTACGAGCAGTACTTC.

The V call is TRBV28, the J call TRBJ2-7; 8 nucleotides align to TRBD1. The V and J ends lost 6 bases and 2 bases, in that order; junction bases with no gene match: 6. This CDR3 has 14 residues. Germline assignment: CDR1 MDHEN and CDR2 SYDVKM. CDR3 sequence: CASSHATGAYEQYF. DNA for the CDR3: TGTGCCAGCAGCCATGCGACAGGGGCCTACGAGCAGTACTTC.

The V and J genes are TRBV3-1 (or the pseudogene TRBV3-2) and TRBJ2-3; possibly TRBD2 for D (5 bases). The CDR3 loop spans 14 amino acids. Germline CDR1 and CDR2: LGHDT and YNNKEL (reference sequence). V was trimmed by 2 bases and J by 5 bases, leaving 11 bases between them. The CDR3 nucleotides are TGTGCCAGCAGCCAAAAATCCGGGAAAGATACGCAGTATTTT. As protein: CASSQKSGKDTQYF.

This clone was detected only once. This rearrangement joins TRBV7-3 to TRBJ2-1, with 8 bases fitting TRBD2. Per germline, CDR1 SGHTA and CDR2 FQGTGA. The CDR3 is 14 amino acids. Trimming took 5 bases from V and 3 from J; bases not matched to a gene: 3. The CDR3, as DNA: TGTGCCAGCAGCGCGGGAGGCTTCTACAATGAGCAGTTCTTC. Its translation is CASSAGGFYNEQFF.

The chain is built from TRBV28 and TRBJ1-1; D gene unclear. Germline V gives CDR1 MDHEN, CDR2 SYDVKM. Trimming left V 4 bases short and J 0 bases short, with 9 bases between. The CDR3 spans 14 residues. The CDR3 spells CASSWQNMNTEAFF. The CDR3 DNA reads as TGTGCCAGCAGTTGGCAGAACATGAACACTGAAGCTTTCTTT.

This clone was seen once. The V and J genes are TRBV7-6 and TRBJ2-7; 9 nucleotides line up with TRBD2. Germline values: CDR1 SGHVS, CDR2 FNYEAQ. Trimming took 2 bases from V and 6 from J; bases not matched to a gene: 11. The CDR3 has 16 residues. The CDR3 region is CASSLSAGGKISEQYF. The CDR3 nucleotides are TGTGCCAGCAGCTTATCTGCGGGAGGGAAAATAAGCGAGCAGTACTTC.